Shown below are 25 T cell receptor beta chains from a single sample sequenced in a study of blood T cell repertoires in COVID-19. The method was immunoSEQ multiplex PCR; TCRdb's version includes in-frame clones alone and lacks a portion of them. The sample holds about 69,000 clones, around 79% seen once. Sequenced sample: peripheral blood. Receptor source: a man between 60 and 70 years old with acute or convalescent COVID-19.

The V gene is TRBV7-6, the J gene TRBJ2-7, with 8 bases identical to TRBD1. This CDR3 spans 14 amino acids. The V and J ends lost 5 bases and 2 bases, in that order; junction bases with no gene match: 5. From germline, CDR1 is SGHVS and CDR2 FNYEAQ. The CDR3 is CASSGQDRAYEQYF. DNA for the CDR3: TGTGCCAGCAGCGGACAGGACAGGGCCTACGAGCAGTACTTC.

V usage is TRBV7-9 and J usage is TRBJ1-2; possibly TRBD1 for D (6 bases). Germline V CDR1 and CDR2: SEHNR, FQNEAQ (reference sequence). The CDR3 loop spans 14 amino acids. Trimming took 8 bases from V and 5 from J, leaving 18 bases between them. For the CDR3, the DNA is TGTGCCAGCTCCCAATTACAGGGATGGTATGGCTACACCTTC. The encoded protein is CASSQLQGWYGYTF.

The chain joins TRBV2 to TRBJ1-4, with 7 bases matching TRBD1. This CDR3 contains 15 residues. CDR1 is SNHLY and CDR2 is FYNNEI in the germline V gene. With 4 bases clipped from V and 8 bases from J, the junction kept 10 bases outside the gene matches. The CDR3 loop reads CASSVGGVRGEKLFF. CDR3 nucleotide sequence: TGTGCCAGCAGTGTAGGAGGGGTCAGGGGGGAAAAACTGTTTTTT. The entire variable domain, with the rest obtained from reference TRBV2 and TRBJ1-4, is as follows: EPEVTQTPSHQVTQMGQEVILRCVPISNHLYFYWYRQILGQKVEFLVSFYNNEISEKSEIFDDQFSVERPDGSNFTLKIRSTKLEDSAMYFCASSVGGVRGEKLFFGSGTQLSVL.

The V and J genes are TRBV4-1 and TRBJ1-1; possibly TRBD1 for D (5 bases). Trimming left V 1 base short and J 3 bases short, with 15 bases between. This CDR3 has 16 residues. CDR1 and CDR2 (germline): MGHRA, YSYEKL. The CDR3 protein is CASSQGHAGGDTEAFF. The CDR3 DNA reads as TGCGCCAGCAGCCAAGGGCACGCCGGAGGGGACACTGAAGCTTTCTTT.

This chain uses TRBV5-4 with TRBJ1-1, with D uncertain. CDR3 length: 14 amino acids. Germline-derived CDR1 and CDR2 are SGHNT and YYREEE (reference sequence). Trimming left V 2 bases short and J 1 base short, with 9 bases between. In DNA form, the CDR3 reads TGTGCCAGCAGCTTTCCGGCAGGGAACACTGAAGCTTTCTTT. It yields the protein CASSFPAGNTEAFF. Filled out from reference TRBV5-4 and TRBJ1-1, the complete variable domain reads ETGVTQSPTHLIKTRGQQVTLRCSSQSGHNTVSWYQQALGQGPQFIFQYYREEENGRGNFPPRFSGLQFPNYSSELNVNALELDDSALYLCASSFPAGNTEAFFGQGTRLTVV.

A word on this clone: At the DNA level, this CDR3 is encoded by other sequences in the same sample as well. V is TRBV6-1 and J is TRBJ2-5; 10 bases agree with TRBD1. With V trimmed by 2 bases and J by 5 bases, 17 bases remained unmatched. CDR3 length: 19 residues. CDR1 and CDR2 (germline): MNHNS, SASEGT. In nucleotides, the CDR3 is TGTGCCAGCAGTGAACGCGGTCCCGGGACAGGGGCCACCAGGGAGACCCAGTACTTC. Translating it yields CASSERGPGTGATRETQYF.

The chain recombines TRBV7-8 with TRBJ2-6; possibly TRBD1 for D (6 bases). The CDR3 consists of 18 residues. V lost 3 bases and J 0 bases, leaving 15 bases between the germline ends. The germline gives CDR1 SGHVS, CDR2 FQNEAQ. The CDR3 DNA reads as TGTGCCAGCAGCTTTCTGCCCGGACAGCACTCTGGGGCCAACGTCCTGACTTTC. It yields the protein CASSFLPGQHSGANVLTF.

V is TRBV5-1 and J is TRBJ1-1, with 8 bases lining up with TRBD1. V trimming: 4 bases; J trimming: 6 bases; junction bases outside the gene matches: 8. CDR3 length equals 14 residues. Germline assignment: CDR1 SGHRS and CDR2 YFSETQ. The CDR3, as DNA: TGCGCCAGCAGCATACAGGGGGATAGTTCTGAAGCTTTCTTT. It translates to CASSIQGDSSEAFF.

The chain couples TRBV11-1 to TRBJ2-2, with no clear D. The CDR3 consists of 15 residues. Germline CDR1 SGHAT, CDR2 FQDESV (reference sequence). V was cut by 4 bases and J by 1 base, with 10 bases left in between. In nucleotides, the CDR3 is TGTGCCAGCAGCTCCCTCCCGGGGAACACCGGGGAGCTGTTTTTT. Residues: CASSSLPGNTGELFF.

V is TRBV7-9 and J is TRBJ1-3; possible D gene TRBD1, 5 bases. The CDR3 is 16 residues long. Germline values: CDR1 SEHNR, CDR2 FQNEAQ (reference sequence). Trimming pared 3 bases from V and 3 bases from J, leaving 15 bases between. CDR3 bases: TGTGCCAGCAGCTTCTCGACAGTTTCGGGTGGAAACACCATATATTTT. Translated: CASSFSTVSGGNTIYF.

This clone has just one count. A read error may produce the germline difference seen at one junction end. This chain's CDR3 is CAGSHRRLEPLHF. CDR3 DNA sequence: TGTGCCGGCAGCCACCGCCGACTCGAACCCCTCCACTTT. The V gene is TRBV14, the J gene TRBJ1-6; D is unresolved. The CDR3 runs 13 residues. Germline CDR1 and CDR2: SGHDN and FVKESK.

V usage is TRBV7-9 and J usage is TRBJ1-6; D is unclear. This CDR3 is 14 amino acids long. Trimming removed 8 bases from V and 7 bases from J, with 15 bases in between. Germline loops: CDR1 SEHNR, CDR2 FQNEAQ (reference sequence). CDR3 region: CASSLRGLNSPLHF. CDR3 DNA sequence: TGTGCCAGCTCTCTCCGGGGTCTCAATTCACCCCTCCACTTT.

J is TRBJ1-5 and V is TRBV7-2, with 8 bases that match TRBD1. The V gene end was trimmed by 5 bases and the J gene end by 3 bases; junction bases not matched to a gene: 6. Germline-derived CDR1 and CDR2 are SGHTA and FQGNSA. This CDR3 region has 15 residues. CDR3 protein: CASSPGGRNNQPQHF. The CDR3 region has the DNA TGTGCCAGCAGCCCAGGGGGCCGCAACAATCAGCCCCAGCATTTT. The entire variable domain, with the rest obtained from reference TRBV7-2 and TRBJ1-5, is as follows: GAGVSQSPSNKVTEKGKDVELRCDPISGHTALYWYRQSLGQGLEFLIYFQGNSAPDKSGLPSDRFSAERTGGSVSTLTIQRTQQEDSAVYLCASSPGGRNNQPQHFGDGTRLSIL.

This chain links TRBV9 with TRBJ2-3; tentative D call: TRBD2 (7 bases). V was shortened by 0 bases and J by 2 bases, with 16 bases between the two germline ends. The germline gives CDR1 SGDLS, CDR2 YYNGEE. This CDR3 has 17 amino acids. The CDR3 region has the DNA TGTGCCAGCAGCGTAGCGGCCCGGGCGGGGGCCACAGATACGCAGTATTTT. Its translation: CASSVAARAGATDTQYF.

This clone appeared once. This chain links TRBV6-5 with TRBJ2-1, with D unclear. The CDR3 is 15 amino acids. V lost 0 bases to trimming and J lost 2 bases, with 8 bases between them. Germline CDR1 is MNHEY and CDR2 is SVGAGI. The CDR3 DNA follows: TGTGCCAGCAGTTACTCGTATATAACCTACAATGAGCAGTTCTTC. This encodes CASSYSYITYNEQFF.

This chain links TRBV19 with TRBJ1-5; possible D gene TRBD1, 5 bases. V lost 0 bases and J lost 8, with 8 bases in between. Per the germline V gene, CDR1 is LNHDA and CDR2 is SQIVND (reference sequence). The CDR3 covers 13 residues. In nucleotides, the CDR3 is TGTGCCAGTAGTATAGAGGGGGGAGAGCCCCAGCATTTT. Its translation is CASSIEGGEPQHF.

This clone occurred once. The genes are TRBV6-6 and TRBJ2-4; D is possibly TRBD2 (6 bases). The germline CDR1 and CDR2 sequences are MNHNY and SVGAGI (reference sequence). The CDR3 covers 15 residues. Trimming pared 6 bases from V and 0 bases from J, leaving 12 bases between. As DNA, the CDR3 is TGTGCCAGCAGGCTGCAGGGACTAGCCAAAAACATTCAGTACTTC. The encoded protein is CASRLQGLAKNIQYF.

The rearrangement links TRBV13 to TRBJ2-7; a weak D match, TRBD2 (5 bases). V lost 5 bases and J lost 4, with 6 bases in between. Germline V gives CDR1 PRHDT, CDR2 FYEKMQ (reference sequence). The CDR3 sequence is 11 residues long. As DNA, the CDR3 is TGTGCCAGCAGCCGAGGGTACGAGCAGTACTTC. This codes for CASSRGYEQYF.

This rearrangement joins TRBV6-4 to TRBJ2-3; possibly TRBD1 for D (5 bases). The CDR3 is made up of 15 amino acids. Trimming removed 2 bases from V and 0 bases from J, with 9 bases in between. The germline gives CDR1 MRHNA, CDR2 SNTAGT. CDR3 sequence: CASSDQGVSTDTQYF. The CDR3 DNA reads as TGTGCCAGCAGTGACCAGGGTGTAAGCACAGATACGCAGTATTTT.

This chain's CDR3 is CASSPATGSYEQYF. CDR3 DNA sequence: TGCGCCAGCAGCCCGGCCACAGGATCCTACGAGCAGTACTTC. V gene TRBV5-1 combines with J gene TRBJ2-7; the D gene is possibly TRBD1 (5 bases). The CDR3 is made up of 14 amino acids. The germline V and J ends were trimmed by 4 bases and 1 base, with 12 bases remaining between them. Germline assignment: CDR1 SGHRS and CDR2 YFSETQ.

V and J are TRBV5-6 and TRBJ1-1; 10 nucleotides agree with TRBD1. V dropped 3 bases and J dropped 4; count of bases not matched to a gene: 9. Germline CDR1 reads SGHDT; CDR2 reads YYEEEE. The CDR3 extends over 16 amino acids. This chain's CDR3 is CASSSFLGTGVTEAFF. The CDR3 DNA reads as TGTGCCAGCAGCTCCTTTCTTGGGACAGGGGTCACTGAAGCTTTCTTT.

This clone showed up just once. This rearrangement joins TRBV19 to TRBJ1-5; TRBD1 is a possible D gene (5 bases). V lost 1 base and J 3 bases, leaving 16 bases between the germline ends. The CDR3 runs 17 residues. CDR1 and CDR2 (germline): LNHDA, SQIVND (reference sequence). The CDR3: CASSIGLGQGPNQPQHF. The CDR3 bases are TGTGCCAGTAGTATAGGTTTGGGGCAGGGCCCCAATCAGCCCCAGCATTTT. The full variable domain, its missing parts supplied by reference TRBV19 and TRBJ1-5, is DGGITQSPKYLFRKEGQNVTLSCEQNLNHDAMYWYRQDPGQGLRLIYYSQIVNDFQKGDIAEGYSVSREKKESFPLTVTSAQKNPTAFYLCASSIGLGQGPNQPQHFGDGTRLSIL.

V and J are TRBV15 and TRBJ1-5, with 7 bases aligning to TRBD1. Trimming cost V 5 bases and J 0 bases; bases outside gene matches: 4. This CDR3 region has 15 residues. CDR1 is LNHNV and CDR2 is YYDKDF in the germline V gene (reference sequence). In DNA, the CDR3 is TGTGCCACCAGCCAGGACAGGTATAGCAATCAGCCCCAGCATTTT. Translation: CATSQDRYSNQPQHF.

The gene calls are TRBV11-2 and TRBJ1-2; TRBD1 matches 7 bases. The CDR3 is 14 residues long. V lost 5 bases and J lost 3; bases outside the gene matches: 6. CDR1 SGHAT and CDR2 FQNNGV come from the germline V gene. The CDR3 region is CASSKRDSDYGYTF. CDR3 sequence (DNA): TGTGCCAGCAGCAAACGGGACAGTGACTATGGCTACACCTTC.

This rearrangement joins TRBV29-1 to TRBJ1-2; D is unclear. From germline, CDR1 is SQVTM and CDR2 ANQGSEA. The CDR3 length is 12 residues. Trimming cost V 3 bases and J 7 bases, with 12 bases left between them. The CDR3 DNA reads as TGCAGCGTTGAGTTGGGGAGTAGTGGCTACACCTTC. Its translation: CSVELGSSGYTF.